This T cell receptor beta chain was sequenced in a study of metastatic and nonmetastatic thyroid tumors. Looking at the study overall: Both malignant and benign thyroid patients supplied peripheral blood and tumor or nodule tissue samples, across which the repertoires of these patients were then compared. The study's findings and limits: The reported finding was significantly higher TCR beta diversity in malignant thyroid tumors relative to benign nodules, in blood and tumor.

No treatment of any kind had been given to any patient before thyroid surgery. The length of the CDR3 is 14 residues. The germline V gene has CDR1 GTSNPN and CDR2 SVGIG (reference sequence). V was pared by 3 bases and J by 0 bases, with 9 bases between. This clone has a single count. Its matching antigen is unknown. TCRdb reprocessed the PCR reads using MiXCR. The repertoire holds about 21,000 clones, with about 16% as singletons. This chain connects TRBV30 to TRBJ1-5; D might be TRBD1 (5 bases). What was sequenced was blood. The clonotype comes from a male donor with papillary thyroid cancer or a benign thyroid nodule (not recorded which). Some clones in this sample may be carry-over from other donors' samples. CDR3 loop: CAWRGLNSNQPQHF. The CDR3 region has the DNA TGTGCCTGGAGGGGGCTGAATAGCAATCAGCCCCAGCATTTT.